This T cell receptor (beta chain) was retrieved from a study of STAT3 mutations in large granular lymphocyte leukemia. Study-level background: More than half of T-LGLL patients received immunosuppressive therapy. General study points: In about 30% of the 18 patients, new TCR clonotypes emerged after therapy. A small but highly pathogenic clone may have been missed. Every T-LGLL patient had at least one immunodominant TCRbeta clonotype.

Around 40,000 productive templates were obtained per sample on average. Generated by immunoSEQ multiplex PCR, the TCRdb table keeps only in-frame clones and is missing some. Here the sample spans some 13,000 clones, approximately 85% being singletons. Details on this clone: The antigen is not known.

The sample comprised PBMCs. The receptor was isolated from a human donor with T large granular lymphocyte leukemia. Some clones in this sample may be carry-over from other donors' samples.

The CDR3 is CASSIDEYSNQPQHF. Written as DNA, the CDR3 is TGTGCCAGTAGTATAGACGAGTATAGCAATCAGCCCCAGCATTTT. The rearrangement joins TRBV19 to TRBJ1-5; D gene ambiguous. The germline gives CDR1 LNHDA, CDR2 SQIVND (reference sequence). The CDR3 spans 15 residues. The V end lost 0 bases, the J end lost 0 bases, and 6 bases lay between the germline ends.